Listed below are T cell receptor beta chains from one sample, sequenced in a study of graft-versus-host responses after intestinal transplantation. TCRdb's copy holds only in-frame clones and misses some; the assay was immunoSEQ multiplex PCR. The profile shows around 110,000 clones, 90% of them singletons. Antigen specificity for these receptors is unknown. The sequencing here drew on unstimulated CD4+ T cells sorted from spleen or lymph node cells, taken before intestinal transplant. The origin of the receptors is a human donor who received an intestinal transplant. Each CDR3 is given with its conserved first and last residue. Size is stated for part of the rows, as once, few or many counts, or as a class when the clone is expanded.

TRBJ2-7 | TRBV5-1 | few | CASSLEGAYEQYF
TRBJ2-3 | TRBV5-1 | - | CATTSGSTDTQYF
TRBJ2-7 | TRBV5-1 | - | CASSPTTTSSYEQYF
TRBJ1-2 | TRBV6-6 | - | CASSYPSGDGYTF
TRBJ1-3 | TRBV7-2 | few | CASSFAPVAGQNTIYF
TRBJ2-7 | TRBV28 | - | CASLRGTPPYEQYF
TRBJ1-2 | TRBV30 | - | CAWSTENPGTGIYGYTF
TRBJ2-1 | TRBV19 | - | CASSQIGTGGYNEQFF
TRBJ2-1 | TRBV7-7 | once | CASSFNTGGWNEQFF
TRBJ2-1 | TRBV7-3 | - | CASSYLPGGAGEENEQFF
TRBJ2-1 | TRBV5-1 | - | CASSYQGLTYNEQFF
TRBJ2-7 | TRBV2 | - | CAGKDRALYEQYF
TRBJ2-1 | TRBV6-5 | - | CASSWGRAGQSEQFF
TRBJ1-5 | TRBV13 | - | CASSPRGNQPQHF
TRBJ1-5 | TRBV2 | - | CASRLSGQPQHF
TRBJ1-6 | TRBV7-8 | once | CASSHRDRASPLHF
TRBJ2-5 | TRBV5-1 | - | CASSGGGDGIMGTQYF
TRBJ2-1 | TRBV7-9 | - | CASSPMSAGGRNYNEQFF
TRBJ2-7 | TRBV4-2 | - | CASSQETGVGSYEQYF
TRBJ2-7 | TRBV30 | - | CALSSAGGIYEQYF
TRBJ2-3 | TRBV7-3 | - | CASSLRGTGSTDTQYF
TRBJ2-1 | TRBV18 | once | CASSKGQGPYNEQFF
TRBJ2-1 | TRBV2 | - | CASSGPGLAGLEQFF
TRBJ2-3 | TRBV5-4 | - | CASSPPGTGVNTQYF
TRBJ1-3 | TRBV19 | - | CASSISAGTAPIKTGNTIYF
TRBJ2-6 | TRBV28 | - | CASSVPRDSAISGANVLTF
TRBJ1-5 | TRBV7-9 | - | CASSLGTGIGQPQHF
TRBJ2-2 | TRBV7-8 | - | CASSLGGMRLFF
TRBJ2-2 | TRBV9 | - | CASSVREALWDTGELFF
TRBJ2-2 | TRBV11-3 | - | CASSPTVRTGELFF
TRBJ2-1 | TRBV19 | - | CASSIGLRRSYNEQFF
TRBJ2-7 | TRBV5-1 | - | CASSLFPDTGGEQYF
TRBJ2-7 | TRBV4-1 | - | CASRAADRGFSYEQYF
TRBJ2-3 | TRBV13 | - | CASSLGLAGAVGTDTQYF
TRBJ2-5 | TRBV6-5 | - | CASSPTQVQETQYF
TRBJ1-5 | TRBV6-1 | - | CASGRGNQPQHF
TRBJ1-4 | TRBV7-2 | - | CASSLGDRGEGEKLFF
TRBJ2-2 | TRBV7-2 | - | CASSFLGAKGRTGELFF
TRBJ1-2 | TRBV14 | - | CASSPRAGQGIYGYTF
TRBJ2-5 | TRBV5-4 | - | CASSLPGGGGETQYF
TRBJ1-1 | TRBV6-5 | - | CASSYSGGNTEAFF
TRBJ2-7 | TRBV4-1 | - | CASSQEWGLVEQYF
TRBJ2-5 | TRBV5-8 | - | CASSLGLAGEWQETQYF
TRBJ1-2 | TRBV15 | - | CATSRGDSSNYGYTF
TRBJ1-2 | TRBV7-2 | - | CASSLEVIYGYTF
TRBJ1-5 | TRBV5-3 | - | CARSLSPNGNQPQHF
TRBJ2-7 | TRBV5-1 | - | CASSARDYSYEQYF
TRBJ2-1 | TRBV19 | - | CASSSPGHLYNEQFF
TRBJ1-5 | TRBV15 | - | CATRASNQPQHF
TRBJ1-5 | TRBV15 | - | CATSRGLRNQPQHF
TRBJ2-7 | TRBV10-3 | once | CAIGLAGSLSEQYF
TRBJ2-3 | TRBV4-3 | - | CASSRVQGSTDTQYF
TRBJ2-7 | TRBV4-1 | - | CASSPRQGAYEQYF